This entry describes one TCR beta chain. The data were obtained in a study of early T cells in non-severe SARS-CoV-2 infection. Study-level background: Sequencing input comprised bulk RNA from unsorted whole blood; chain pairing was not available.

Trimming shortened V by 4 bases and J by 5 bases, and 9 bases separated the two germline ends. This CDR3 comprises 12 residues. Germline V gene sequence: CDR1 SNHLY, CDR2 FYNNEI. Via MiXCR, TCRdb re-called the 5' RACE reads, giving one row per CDR3 protein. The sample lists some 90,000 distinct CDR3 sequences, 14% to 15% occurring once. The origin of this receptor is an adult who was a healthcare worker with PCR-confirmed SARS-CoV-2 infection or an uninfected control (not recorded which). The specimen sequenced was whole blood. This sequence joins TRBV2 and TRBJ2-7; the D is unclear. CDR3 bases: TGTGCCAGCAGTGGAGAAGTCGACGAGCAGTACTTC. It specifies CASSGEVDEQYF.